This T cell receptor (beta chain) was obtained from a study of shared clonotypes between healthy human individuals (dated by TCRdb to about 2020). With regard to the full study: A few men and a couple of women, aged 18 to 49 years, made up the cohort. Per donor, three plates each were used for CD4 naive and CD4 memory, two for CD8 naive, and one for CD8 memory. To increase sequencing depth and limit assay-specific biases, TCR repertoire library preparation and sequencing were carried out by different laboratories using diverse techniques. Blood TCR repertoires of five healthy adults were deeply sequenced to estimate repertoire size and the extent of clonotype sharing between individuals. Leukapheresis yielded between about 0.85 and 9.5 billion PBMCs per donor. The study at large found these results: Naive subsets generally had larger estimated clonotype richness than memory subsets. Compared with non-shared clonotypes, clonotypes shared by all four sorted-subset donors had higher generation probabilities. Because the study included only a small number of donors, the genetic and exposure-history diversity represented was limited. Even with the large sequencing depth, rarefaction of the sorted-subset datasets indicated that sequencing was incomplete. Based on pairwise subsampling, the degree of clonotype sharing among donors was expected to be affected by sequencing depth. When a few donors were compared, the shared fraction of clonotypes was around 4.6% for naive CD4, over 3% for naive CD8, roughly 2.5% for memory CD4, and 0.4% for memory CD8. Sampling was restricted to blood, and TCR repertoires in tissues likely differ from the TCR repertoires found in blood.

CD8 naive samples were obtained by positive selection for CCR7 among CD45RO-negative cells, yielding a CD45RA+CCR7+ population from which TemRA cells were excluded. Donors were healthy HIV-negative adults with no recently reported acute infections or vaccinations. Every donor was a Caucasian adult living in Nashville, Tennessee, USA. Blood was collected by leukapheresis, and PBMCs were isolated by Ficoll-Histopaque density gradient centrifugation and then cryopreserved in liquid nitrogen vapor phase. Analytical flow cytometry was used to check the purity and quantity of every magnetically sorted T cell population. Genomic DNA was isolated from every sorted fraction and measured by UV absorbance on a Nanodrop 2000c. The germline V gene yields MGHRA for CDR1 and YSYEKL for CDR2. V is cut by 1 base and J by 4 bases, and the space between the germline ends is 11 bases. The CDR3 sequence holds 14 residues, the cysteine and phenylalanine included. CDR3 DNA only is kept here, 42 bases in frame from base 1.

In the case of this clone: The clone's antigen remains unknown. No much larger clone is present one base from it, and per-base qualities are unavailable.

Using the deep immunoSEQ assay, TCR CDR3 regions were amplified from genomic DNA by multiplex PCR. Extracted genomic DNA from each cell subset was distributed evenly across all wells of several immunoSEQ 96-well plates, and each plate was treated as a replicate. For sorted subsets, approximately 190 ng of genomic DNA, equivalent to 25,000 to 35,000 T cell genomes, went into each replicate PCR. Purified libraries were quantified with a Qubit 3.0 fluorometer, sized on a Bioanalyzer 2100, and re-quantified with the KAPA Library Quantification kit. Every immunoSEQ 96-well plate was sequenced on a dedicated single-read 150-cycle Illumina NextSeq 550 flow cell. Processing in the source paper ran as follows. Because only junctional sequences without quality scores were contained in the immunoSEQ output, filtering matching that applied to full-length reads could not be performed. To assign V/J genes and CDR3, sequences were annotated using PyIR, a Python wrapper for IgBLAST v1.9, with IMGT germline references. Reads were filtered out if the reads had weak V/J assignments (E-value above 1e-6), no CDR3, stop codons, out-of-frame junctions, or ambiguous translated residues. A V3J clonotype was defined by an identical inferred V gene, J gene, and CDR3 amino acid sequence. Percentage overlap between repertoires was calculated by dividing the number of shared unique clonotypes by the size of the smaller repertoire. Repertoire richness was assessed with RTK rarefaction, the Chao1 estimator, and Recon v2.1 estimates of unobserved clonotypes. OLGA was used to compute generation probabilities for all TCRbeta clonotypes that the gDNA method yielded from four donors. Sourced from immuneACCESS, this table was stored by TCRdb with only in-frame sequences that have V and J called. A share of the clones is absent; for the studies checked, an unresolved V gene accounts for under half, and the remainder has no known explanation. The DNA was the basis for D and trimming; V, J and clone size are from that table. In this sample the table shows more than 2 million clones, about 95% of which occur a single time. The leading ten clones occupy around 1.1% of the sample.

Rearrangement joined TRBV4-1 to TRBJ2-7, with no confidently assigned D gene. The clonotype originates from a man aged 18 to 30 in good health. Sequences were obtained from naive CD8+ T cells sorted from blood. The sample's cell subset or site, from its label and the paper: CD45RA+CCR7+. In nucleotide form, the sequence is TGCGCCAGCAGCCAAGGGGATTTCGATTACGAGCAGTACTTC. The translation is CASSQGDFDYEQYF.